This TCR beta chain was retrieved from a study of blood T cell repertoires in COVID-19. In the study overall: The United States, Italy and Spain supplied acute and convalescent COVID-19 samples. T cells, B-cell-depleted T cells, or PBMCs provided the cDNA or gDNA that served as material.

V lost 4 bases to trimming and J lost 0 bases; unmatched junction nucleotides: 4. The CDR3 runs to 15 residues. Germline loops: CDR1 SGHNT, CDR2 YYREEE (reference sequence). In the authors' workflow: By means of reference gene primer amplification, nucleated cell counts were estimated. Sequenced by immunoSEQ multiplex PCR; TCRdb stores in-frame clones only, minus some. That table supplies the V and J calls and clone size; D and trimming were determined from the DNA. Here the sample spans about 78,000 clones, over 80% being singletons. The chain recombines TRBV5-4 with TRBJ2-5; 9 bases line up with TRBD2. Source material: peripheral blood. This clonotype originated in a man aged 55 to 70 with active or convalescent COVID-19. The CDR3 DNA is TGTGCCAGCAGCCCGCGGGGGGGGTACCAAGAGACCCAGTACTTC. Amino acid sequence: CASSPRGGYQETQYF.